The entry below gives a single TCR beta chain sequence along with its context. These data are taken from a study of blood T cell repertoires in COVID-19. Study summary: PBMCs, B-cell-depleted T cells, or T cells provided the cDNA or gDNA that made up the material.

Participant ages covered roughly 18 to 89 years across around 25 US areas. Categorization into cohorts depended on clinical history that participants reported. The germline gives CDR1 SNHLY, CDR2 FYNNEI. Between the trimmed V and J ends, which lost 7 bases and 0 bases, there was a span of 12 bases. The CDR3 spans 14 residues. Sequenced by immunoSEQ multiplex PCR; TCRdb stores in-frame clones only, minus some. The data contain around 150,000 clones, over 80% of them singletons. Sample: PBMCs or T cells enriched from blood (not recorded which). The receptor was derived from a man in his 70s who had been exposed to COVID-19. The rearrangement links TRBV2 to TRBJ1-1; tentative D call: TRBD1 (6 bases). CDR3 sequence: CASTPDRLNTEAFF. The CDR3 DNA follows: TGTGCCAGCACCCCGGACAGATTGAACACTGAAGCTTTCTTT.